This T cell receptor (beta chain) appears in the sequencing data of a study of T cells in Graves' hyperthyroidism and ophthalmopathy. Amplification of TCR beta CDR3 regions used RNA as the template. The study used the HTBI primer set for a first-round RT-PCR of the TCR CDR3. TCRdb re-called the multiplex PCR reads with MiXCR, one entry per CDR3 protein. The table records about 400,000 distinct CDR3 sequences, about 15% of them present only once. Many counts were recorded for this clonotype. Per germline, CDR1 MDHEN and CDR2 SYDVKM. CDR3 length: 12 residues. V lost 4 bases, J lost 9 bases, and 13 bases lay in between. It was over 9.5 ml of fresh peripheral blood that supplied the PBMCs.

The sample taken for sequencing was blood. This chain connects TRBV28 to TRBJ2-7; tentatively, D is TRBD2 (7 bases). The receptor was derived from a woman aged 18-29 years with Graves' hyperthyroidism. The CDR3 DNA follows: TGTGCCAGCAGTTATCGGGGGGCTGTGCAGTACTTC. Residues: CASSYRGAVQYF.